Following are 28 T cell receptor beta chains from one sample sequenced in a study of cytomegalovirus exposure and HLA in healthy donors. Vbeta (60) and Jbeta (13) primers were used in the PCR. Method: immunoSEQ multiplex PCR; TCRdb's copy keeps in-frame clones and lacks some. The data contain around 150,000 clones, around 67% of them singletons. The specimen sequenced was PBMCs. These receptors were collected from a young woman in good health and CMV-seropositive.

V and J are TRBV19 and TRBJ1-1, with unresolved D. Germline CDR1 LNHDA, CDR2 SQIVND (reference sequence). V dropped 3 bases and J dropped 6 bases, with 20 bases sitting between them. This CDR3 is built from 16 residues. CDR3 protein: CASSMRRTDFYPEAFF. In DNA form, the CDR3 reads TGTGCCAGTAGTATGAGGAGGACCGATTTTTACCCTGAAGCTTTCTTT. The entire variable domain, with the rest obtained from reference TRBV19 and TRBJ1-1, is as follows: DGGITQSPKYLFRKEGQNVTLSCEQNLNHDAMYWYRQDPGQGLRLIYYSQIVNDFQKGDIAEGYSVSREKKESFPLTVTSAQKNPTAFYLCASSMRRTDFYPEAFFGQGTRLTVV.

V and J are TRBV5-8 and TRBJ1-1; D remains ambiguous. With 2 bases removed from V and 4 bases from J, the gap between germline ends came to 15 bases. This CDR3 has 15 residues. Looked up from germline, CDR1 is SGHTS and CDR2 is YDEGEE. For the CDR3, the DNA is TGTGCCAGCAGCTTTAACGGGGTGGTTGGCACTGAAGCTTTCTTT. Protein: CASSFNGVVGTEAFF. Full variable domain (missing parts from reference TRBV5-8 and TRBJ1-1): EAGVTQSPTHLIKTRGQQATLRCSPISGHTSVYWYQQALGLGLQFLLWYDEGEERNRGNFPPRFSGRQFPNYSSELNVNALELEDSALYLCASSFNGVVGTEAFFGQGTRLTVV.

This chain links TRBV28 with TRBJ2-7; no firm D call. Trimming cost V 6 bases and J 6 bases, with 15 bases left between them. The CDR3 spans 13 residues. The germline CDR1 and CDR2 sequences are MDHEN and SYDVKM. CDR3 residues: CASSLPAPGEQYF. Here the CDR3 DNA reads TGTGCCAGCAGCTTACCAGCTCCGGGCGAGCAGTACTTC.

This clone was seen a handful of times. The rearrangement uses TRBV27 and TRBJ2-5, with TRBD2 as a possible D gene (6 bases). The CDR3 is 13 amino acids. Germline CDR1 is MNHEY and CDR2 is SMNVEV (reference sequence). Trimming left V 5 bases short and J 5 bases short, with 12 bases between. CDR3 coding DNA: TGTGCCAGCAGTGCGCGGGGTAGGGAGACCCAGTACTTC. This codes for CASSARGRETQYF.

The chain is built from TRBV30 and TRBJ2-1; the match to TRBD2 covers 10 bases. The length of the CDR3 is 16 residues. Germline CDR1 GTSNPN, CDR2 SVGIG (reference sequence). V shed 1 base, J shed 5 bases, and the junction held 8 bases outside the gene matches. The DNA of the CDR3 is TGTGCCTGGAGTGGCCCCCTAGCGGGAGAGAACAATGAGCAGTTCTTC. It is translated as CAWSGPLAGENNEQFF.

In DNA, the CDR3 is TGCGCCAGCAGCCAAGAAGAGGAGTGGGGGGGGTCCTACGAGCAGTACTTC. Its protein product is CASSQEEEWGGSYEQYF. The chain uses TRBV4-3 and TRBJ2-7; 7 nucleotides agree with TRBD2. From germline, CDR1 is LGHNA and CDR2 YSLEER. This CDR3 comprises 17 residues. V lost 0 bases to trimming and J lost 1 base; unmatched junction nucleotides: 9.

This clone was detected only a few times. The rearrangement links TRBV7-2 to TRBJ2-3, with TRBD2 matching over 12 bases. CDR1 and CDR2 from the germline V gene are SGHTA and FQGNSA. The CDR3 has 18 residues. V lost 1 base to trimming and J lost 4 bases; unmatched junction nucleotides: 9. The CDR3 protein is CASSLEASGGASSDTQYF. In DNA form, the CDR3 reads TGTGCCAGCAGCTTAGAAGCTAGCGGGGGGGCCTCATCAGATACGCAGTATTTT.

The rearrangement joins TRBV7-8 to TRBJ2-7; TRBD1 matches 7 bases. The V segment lost 3 bases and the J segment 5 bases; nucleotides outside the gene matches: 13. This CDR3 is built from 16 residues. Germline CDR1 reads SGHVS; CDR2 reads FQNEAQ. The CDR3 here is CASSFPVGQASDEQYF. DNA of the CDR3: TGTGCCAGCAGCTTCCCAGTTGGACAGGCCTCGGACGAGCAGTACTTC.

CDR3 sequence (DNA): TGTGCCAGCAGCTTGGGGACCTTTATCGGGGGAAGCGAGCAGTACTTC. Amino acid sequence: CASSLGTFIGGSEQYF. J is TRBJ2-7 and V is TRBV5-4; TRBD2 might be the D (6 bases). V was cut by 0 bases and J by 6 bases, with 19 bases left in between. CDR3 length: 16 amino acids. Looked up from germline, CDR1 is SGHNT and CDR2 is YYREEE (reference sequence).

The CDR3 sequence is CASSEGWDRHSTDTQYF. CDR3 nucleotide sequence: TGTGCCAGCAGTGAAGGTTGGGACAGGCACAGCACAGATACGCAGTATTTT. The chain has TRBV2 and TRBJ2-3; 8 nucleotides line up with TRBD1. The germline gives CDR1 SNHLY, CDR2 FYNNEI. The CDR3 is 17 residues long. V lost 1 base, J lost 0 bases, and 6 bases stayed unmatched.

This CDR3 reads CASTQYAYEQYF. The CDR3, as DNA: TGTGCCAGCACTCAGTATGCCTACGAGCAGTACTTC. This chain joins TRBV6-6 and TRBJ2-7; D remains unclear. V shed 7 bases and J shed 2 bases, with 9 bases lying between them. The CDR3 totals 12 residues. Germline lookup yields CDR1 MNHNY and CDR2 SVGAGI (reference sequence).

J is TRBJ2-7 and V is TRBV18, with 8 bases that match TRBD2. This CDR3 contains 16 residues. Germline CDR1 is KGHSH and CDR2 is LQKENI. Trimming took 2 bases from V and 6 from J; bases not matched to a gene: 12. The CDR3 spells CASSPTFGLASAEQYF. In DNA, the CDR3 is TGTGCCAGCTCACCAACTTTTGGACTAGCTAGTGCCGAGCAGTACTTC.

V is TRBV5-4 and J is TRBJ1-2; unclear D gene. This CDR3 region has 14 residues. The V and J ends lost 5 bases and 2 bases respectively, with 13 bases between them. Germline V gene data show CDR1 as SGHNT and CDR2 as YYREEE (reference sequence). CDR3 sequence: CASRMEGWNYGYTF. The CDR3 DNA is TGTGCCAGCAGGATGGAGGGATGGAACTATGGCTACACCTTC.

The chain employs TRBV28 and TRBJ2-7; maybe TRBD1 (5 bases). Between the trimmed V and J ends, which lost 2 bases and 0 bases, there was a span of 8 bases. The V gene's germline CDR1 is MDHEN and CDR2 SYDVKM. The CDR3 spans 14 residues. The CDR3 region is CASSLQGFSYEQYF. The CDR3 DNA is TGTGCCAGCAGTTTACAGGGCTTCTCCTACGAGCAGTACTTC.

The chain is built from TRBV7-9 and TRBJ2-2, with 11 nucleotides matching TRBD2. Germline loops: CDR1 SEHNR, CDR2 FQNEAQ (reference sequence). CDR3 length: 15 amino acids. V lost 5 bases and J lost 5; bases outside the gene matches: 4. The CDR3 reads CASSLGLAETGELFF. CDR3 DNA: TGTGCCAGCAGCCTGGGACTAGCGGAAACCGGGGAGCTGTTTTTT.

As to this clone: Other DNA variants within this sample encode the same CDR3. V gene TRBV2 combines with J gene TRBJ2-7; 7 nucleotides align to TRBD1. The CDR3 is made up of 13 amino acids. The V segment lost 9 bases and the J segment 3 bases; nucleotides outside the gene matches: 8. In germline, CDR1 is SNHLY, CDR2 FYNNEI. The CDR3 loop is CARDRESSYEQYF. The CDR3 region has the DNA TGTGCCAGAGACAGGGAAAGCAGCTACGAGCAGTACTTC. Supplemented by reference TRBV2 and TRBJ2-7, the full variable domain reads EPEVTQTPSHQVTQMGQEVILRCVPISNHLYFYWYRQILGQKVEFLVSFYNNEISEKSEIFDDQFSVERPDGSNFTLKIRSTKLEDSAMYFCARDRESSYEQYFGPGTRLTVT.

The CDR3, as DNA: TGTGCCAGCAGCCAAGAACGTGCCCGGGACTATCTAGAGACCCAGTACTTC. Protein: CASSQERARDYLETQYF. The chain employs TRBV14 and TRBJ2-5; 7 nucleotides align to TRBD2. Trimming at V came to 0 bases and at J to 4 bases, leaving 11 bases not matched to a gene. The germline CDR1 and CDR2 sequences are SGHDN and FVKESK. The CDR3 covers 17 residues.

This chain uses TRBV5-4 with TRBJ2-1, with 9 bases that match TRBD2. The junction had 2 bases not matched to a gene; V was cut back by 4 bases and J by 0 bases. The CDR3 runs to 15 residues. CDR1 SGHNT and CDR2 YYREEE come from the germline V gene (reference sequence). In nucleotides, the CDR3 is TGTGCCAGCAGCCTGCGGGGGGGCTCCTACAATGAGCAGTTCTTC. Translated, it gives CASSLRGGSYNEQFF.

This sequence joins TRBV18 and TRBJ1-1; D possibly corresponds to TRBD1 (6 bases). V lost 0 bases and J 7 bases, leaving 15 bases between the germline ends. Germline-derived CDR1 and CDR2 are KGHSH and LQKENI. This CDR3 has 15 residues. DNA of the CDR3: TGTGCCAGCTCACCACCAGTGGGGGGGCAAGGTGAAGCTTTCTTT. As protein: CASSPPVGGQGEAFF.

The chain uses TRBV28 and TRBJ2-3; possible D gene TRBD2, 5 bases. Germline lookup yields CDR1 MDHEN and CDR2 SYDVKM. The CDR3 loop spans 12 amino acids. The V end was cut by 7 bases, the J end by 6 bases, with 11 bases between. The CDR3 coding sequence is TGTGCCAGCACCCCAAGGAGGGATACGCAGTATTTT. This codes for CASTPRRDTQYF.

The V call is TRBV4-1, the J call TRBJ1-3; TRBD1 aligns across 11 bases. Germline lookup yields CDR1 MGHRA and CDR2 YSYEKL. V lost 2 bases to trimming and J lost 2 bases; unmatched junction nucleotides: 5. The CDR3 runs to 17 residues. The CDR3 coding sequence is TGCGCCAGCAGCCAATTTCCGGGACAGGGGGCTGGAAACACCATATATTTT. It specifies CASSQFPGQGAGNTIYF.

The chain has TRBV4-2 and TRBJ1-1; D perhaps matches TRBD1 (6 bases). The CDR3 runs 17 residues. Germline-derived CDR1 and CDR2 are LGHNA and YNFKEQ. With 0 bases removed from V and 3 bases from J, the gap between germline ends came to 17 bases. Here the CDR3 reads CASSQDGAGDWDTEAFF. The CDR3 region has the DNA TGTGCCAGCAGCCAAGATGGGGCAGGGGATTGGGACACTGAAGCTTTCTTT.

The V gene is TRBV7-8, the J gene TRBJ2-7; possible D gene TRBD2, 5 bases. This CDR3 has 13 amino acids. The germline V gene has CDR1 SGHVS and CDR2 FQNEAQ. The V end was cut by 5 bases, the J end by 3 bases, with 11 bases between. The CDR3 loop is CASSLLENYEQYF. As DNA, the CDR3 is TGTGCCAGCAGCCTACTAGAAAACTACGAGCAGTACTTC.

CDR3 bases: TGTGCCAGCAGCCAAGCGGCAGGGGGTAACTACGAGCAGTACTTC. It is translated as CASSQAAGGNYEQYF. This chain uses TRBV4-2 with TRBJ2-7, with 7 positions matching TRBD1. The length of the CDR3 is 15 residues. Germline CDR1 LGHNA, CDR2 YNFKEQ. V lost 1 base, J lost 3 bases, and 6 bases stayed unmatched.

This clone was detected only a few times. The V gene is TRBV18, the J gene TRBJ2-3, with TRBD2 matching 12 bases. In germline, CDR1 is KGHSH, CDR2 LQKENI. V dropped 3 bases and J dropped 3; count of bases not matched to a gene: 4. CDR3 length: 16 amino acids. CDR3 nucleotides: TGTGCCAGCTCACCCCAAGGACTAGCGGGAACAGATACGCAGTATTTT. This codes for CASSPQGLAGTDTQYF.

This clone was seen a few times. The chain combines TRBV28 with TRBJ1-4; the match to TRBD1 covers 8 bases. The J segment lost 8 bases and the V segment lost 7 bases, leaving 15 bases of the junction unmatched. The CDR3 loop spans 16 amino acids. The germline V gene encodes CDR1 MDHEN and CDR2 SYDVKM. The CDR3 region is CASTVPGDRLGEKLFF. The CDR3 DNA reads as TGTGCCAGCACAGTTCCGGGGGACAGGCTAGGGGAAAAACTGTTTTTT.

The gene calls are TRBV4-2 and TRBJ2-1; 9 nucleotides match TRBD2. Germline V CDR1 and CDR2: LGHNA, YNFKEQ. After removal of 4 bases from V and 4 bases from J, the junction contained 5 bases not matched to a gene. This CDR3 contains 15 residues. CDR3 loop: CASSPASGKYNEQFF. In DNA, the CDR3 is TGTGCCAGCAGCCCTGCTAGCGGGAAGTACAATGAGCAGTTCTTC.

The genes are TRBV27 and TRBJ1-2, with 7 bases identical to TRBD1. With V trimmed by 3 bases and J by 8 bases, 6 bases remained unmatched. CDR1 and CDR2 (germline): MNHEY, SMNVEV (reference sequence). CDR3 length: 13 residues. The CDR3 coding sequence is TGTGCCAGCAGTTTCCAGGGGGTCGAAGGCTACACCTTC. This sequence encodes CASSFQGVEGYTF.